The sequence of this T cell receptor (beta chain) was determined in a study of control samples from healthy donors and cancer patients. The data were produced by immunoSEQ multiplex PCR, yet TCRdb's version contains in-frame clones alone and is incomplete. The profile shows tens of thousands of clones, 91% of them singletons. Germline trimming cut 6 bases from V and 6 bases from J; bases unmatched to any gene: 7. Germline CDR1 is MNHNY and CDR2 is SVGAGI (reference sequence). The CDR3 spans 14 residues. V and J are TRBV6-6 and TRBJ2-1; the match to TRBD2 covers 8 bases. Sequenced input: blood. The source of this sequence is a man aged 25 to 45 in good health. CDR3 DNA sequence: TGTGCCAGCAGCGGGACTAGAGTAGGCAATGAGCAGTTCTTC. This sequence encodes CASSGTRVGNEQFF.